This TCR beta chain was recorded in a study of immune cell composition in non-small cell lung cancer. General study findings and limits: Roughly 82% of squamous and 30% to 40% of adenocarcinoma cases had tumour-associated clones >0.5%. Tumour-reactive clones were not shown to match dominant in vivo tumour clones. Lung adenocarcinomas had lower top 10 clone scores and clonality than squamous tumours.

Frozen unsorted single-cell suspensions supplied the genomic DNA. In the case of this clone: Its antigen remains unknown.

The protocol was immunoSEQ multiplex PCR, while the TCRdb copy is restricted to in-frame clones and leaves out a portion. The data show almost 3,000 clones, around 70% seen once. J was trimmed by 6 bases and V by 6 bases; bases with no gene match: 8. The germline gives CDR1 MNHEY, CDR2 SVGAGI. The CDR3 totals 15 residues. This TCR came from a human donor with non-small cell lung cancer. The chain uses TRBV6-5 and TRBJ1-6, with 7 bases matching TRBD1. The specimen sequenced was lung tumor tissue. The DNA of the CDR3 is TGTGCCAGCAGCCCCCGGGACAGACCTAATTCACCCCTCCACTTT. Amino acids: CASSPRDRPNSPLHF.